A single sample is the source of the 25 T cell receptor beta chains below, sequenced in a study of CD8+ T cells in alopecia areata. Following RNA extraction, reverse transcription yielded cDNA that acted as the sequencing template. Sequencing used immunoSEQ multiplex PCR; TCRdb keeps in-frame clones, though not all of them. The sample holds under 150,000 clones, around 56% seen once. Specified treatment: oral pan-JAK inhibitor, 5-10 mg twice daily. The sequencing here drew on CD4+ T cells sorted from blood, taken at week 4, from a patient treated with tofacitinib. The origin of the receptors is a human donor with alopecia areata.

Points on this clone: The sample carries other DNA sequences with the same CDR3. The chain joins TRBV29-1 to TRBJ1-1; D uncertain. This CDR3 contains 10 residues. Germline CDR1 SQVTM, CDR2 ANQGSEA. Trimming took 4 bases from V and 2 from J, leaving 2 bases between them. The CDR3 bases are TGCAGCGTTGCAAACACTGAAGCTTTCTTT. As protein: CSVANTEAFF.

V usage is TRBV5-4 and J usage is TRBJ2-5; D uncertain. V dropped 5 bases and J dropped 1 base, with 9 bases sitting between them. CDR3 length: 13 residues. Looked up from germline, CDR1 is SGHNT and CDR2 is YYREEE (reference sequence). The CDR3 loop is CASSIVGQETQYF. The CDR3, as DNA: TGTGCCAGCAGTATCGTCGGCCAAGAGACCCAGTACTTC.

This chain uses TRBV7-3 with TRBJ2-1, with TRBD2 as a possible D gene (6 bases). V lost 5 bases to trimming and J lost 13 bases, with 18 bases between them. Germline V gives CDR1 SGHTA, CDR2 FQGTGA. The CDR3 extends over 13 amino acids. CDR3 sequence: CASSPRRGDSQFF. CDR3 in DNA: TGTGCCAGCAGCCCCCGGAGGGGCGACAGTCAGTTCTTC. Full variable domain (remainder filled in from reference TRBV7-3 and TRBJ2-1): GAGVSQTPSNKVTEKGKYVELRCDPISGHTALYWYRQSLGQGPEFLIYFQGTGAADDSGLPNDRFFAVRPEGSVSTLKIQRTERGDSAVYLCASSPRRGDSQFFGPGTRLTVL.

This chain joins TRBV2 and TRBJ2-1; D is perhaps TRBD1 (5 bases). The CDR3 has 13 residues. Trimming cost V 5 bases and J 10 bases, with 15 bases left between them. Germline CDR1 reads SNHLY; CDR2 reads FYNNEI. The CDR3 protein is CASSPDSHREQFF. CDR3 DNA: TGTGCCAGCAGTCCCGACAGTCATCGCGAGCAGTTCTTC.

The chain couples TRBV6-5 to TRBJ1-2; 9 bases match TRBD1. Germline assignment: CDR1 MNHEY and CDR2 SVGAGI. The CDR3 runs 15 residues. J lost 7 bases, V lost 6 bases, and 12 bases had no gene match. The CDR3: CASSQRDRVMGGYTF. In DNA form, the CDR3 reads TGTGCCAGCAGCCAGCGGGACAGGGTTATGGGTGGCTACACCTTC.

This sequence joins TRBV5-4 and TRBJ2-4; 10 nucleotides line up with TRBD2. V dropped 0 bases and J dropped 0; count of bases not matched to a gene: 6. Germline CDR1 is SGHNT and CDR2 is YYREEE (reference sequence). CDR3 length equals 18 residues. This CDR3 reads CASSLGPIAGGAKNIQYF. Written as DNA, the CDR3 is TGTGCCAGCAGCTTGGGCCCGATAGCGGGGGGAGCCAAAAACATTCAGTACTTC.

CDR3 in amino acids: CSVGAIFSYEQYF. The DNA of the CDR3 is TGCAGCGTTGGGGCCATCTTTTCCTACGAGCAGTACTTC. The chain joins TRBV29-1 to TRBJ2-7; D is uncertain. This CDR3 has 13 residues. V was cut by 4 bases and J by 1 base, with 11 bases left in between. Germline values: CDR1 SQVTM, CDR2 ANQGSEA.

This clone has more than one count but fewer than ten. The genes are TRBV5-1 and TRBJ1-5, with a possible D match to TRBD1 (5 bases). V dropped 4 bases and J dropped 5 bases, with 16 bases sitting between them. Looked up from germline, CDR1 is SGHRS and CDR2 is YFSETQ. The CDR3 loop spans 15 amino acids. The CDR3 sequence is CASSLYGRDDQPQHF. In nucleotides, the CDR3 is TGCGCCAGCAGCCTGTATGGCAGGGATGATCAGCCCCAGCATTTT.

This sequence joins TRBV29-1 and TRBJ2-3, with 8 bases aligning to TRBD1. The CDR3 consists of 14 residues. Unmatched junction bases numbered 4, after V lost 5 bases and J lost 0 bases. CDR1 is SQVTM, CDR2 ANQGSEA, per germline. In DNA form, the CDR3 reads TGCAGCGTTATACGGACAGGGAGCACAGATACGCAGTATTTT. Translating gives CSVIRTGSTDTQYF.

The chain carries TRBV7-2 and TRBJ2-3; D is possibly TRBD1 (5 bases). CDR1 SGHTA and CDR2 FQGNSA come from the germline V gene. V was shortened by 0 bases and J by 12 bases, with 13 bases between the two germline ends. CDR3 length equals 13 residues. The CDR3 loop reads CASSLAPGQFQYF. Written as DNA, the CDR3 is TGTGCCAGCAGCTTAGCGCCCGGACAATTTCAGTATTTT.

The chain joins TRBV29-1 to TRBJ1-2, with D possibly TRBD1 on 6 matching bases. The CDR3 runs 16 residues. With 4 bases removed from V and 0 bases from J, the gap between germline ends came to 18 bases. Germline assignment: CDR1 SQVTM and CDR2 ANQGSEA. CDR3 DNA: TGCAGCGTTGGGCAGGGGTTAGGTACTTCTAACTATGGCTACACCTTC. It encodes CSVGQGLGTSNYGYTF.

This chain connects TRBV30 to TRBJ2-1; TRBD2 matches 13 bases. Germline values: CDR1 GTSNPN, CDR2 SVGIG (reference sequence). After removal of 3 bases from V and 9 bases from J, the junction contained 8 bases not matched to a gene. The length of the CDR3 is 15 residues. The CDR3 nucleotides read TGTGCCTGGAGGATAGGACTAGCGGGAGCTGGTGAGCAGTTCTTC. Amino acids: CAWRIGLAGAGEQFF.

The chain combines TRBV5-1 with TRBJ2-5, with D tentatively TRBD1 or TRBD2 (6 bases each). V dropped 2 bases and J dropped 5 bases, with 22 bases sitting between them. CDR3 length equals 17 residues. Germline CDR1 and CDR2: SGHRS and YFSETQ. DNA of the CDR3: TGCGCCAGCAGCTTCGGAGGGGGACACCGAACGGGTGAGACCCAGTACTTC. Its translation is CASSFGGGHRTGETQYF.

This chain connects TRBV6-6 to TRBJ1-2; D is possibly TRBD1 (6 bases). The germline gives CDR1 MNHNY, CDR2 SVGAGI (reference sequence). Trimming left V 9 bases short and J 6 bases short, with 20 bases between. CDR3 length: 14 amino acids. DNA of the CDR3: TGTGCCAGTGTCCTCGGCGGGGGCTATGATGGCTACACCTTC. As protein: CASVLGGGYDGYTF.

This chain connects TRBV30 to TRBJ2-7; D gene ambiguous. The V gene lost 4 bases and the J gene lost 0 bases, with 10 bases spanning the gap. Germline V gene data show CDR1 as GTSNPN and CDR2 as SVGIG (reference sequence). The CDR3 is 13 residues long. CDR3 loop: CAWISESSYEQYF. CDR3 in DNA: TGTGCCTGGATTTCGGAGAGCTCCTACGAGCAGTACTTC.

This clone has more than one count but fewer than ten. This chain joins TRBV30 and TRBJ2-3, with TRBD2 matching over 7 bases. This CDR3 is built from 13 residues. With V trimmed by 2 bases and J by 10 bases, 9 bases remained unmatched. Germline V CDR1 and CDR2: GTSNPN, SVGIG (reference sequence). The CDR3 bases are TGTGCCTGGAGTACGCGGGAGAGCATGCCGCAGTATTTT. This codes for CAWSTRESMPQYF. Using reference TRBV30 and TRBJ2-3 for the parts outside the CDR3, the full variable domain is SQTIHQWPATLVQPVGSPLSLECTVEGTSNPNLYWYRQAAGRGLQLLFYSVGIGQISSEVPQNLSASRPQDRQFILSSKKLLLSDSGFYLCAWSTRESMPQYFGPGTRLTVL.

This clone was observed a handful of times. The gene calls are TRBV29-1 and TRBJ1-1; 8 nucleotides match TRBD1. The ends lost 3 bases at V and 6 bases at J; junction bases unmatched: 9. This CDR3 has 14 residues. Germline CDR1 and CDR2: SQVTM and ANQGSEA. CDR3 bases: TGCAGCGTTGAGGGAGTGACAGGGGTGGCTGAAGCTTTCTTT. Protein product: CSVEGVTGVAEAFF.

The chain couples TRBV30 to TRBJ2-1; D uncertain. V was cut by 2 bases and J by 7 bases, with 9 bases left in between. The CDR3 loop spans 12 amino acids. CDR1 is GTSNPN, CDR2 SVGIG, per germline (reference sequence). DNA of the CDR3: TGTGCCTGGAGTTTAGGGTATAATGAGCAGTTCTTC. It is translated as CAWSLGYNEQFF.

This chain links TRBV27 with TRBJ1-1, with 7 bases fitting TRBD1. After removal of 7 bases from V and 3 bases from J, the junction contained 20 bases not matched to a gene. This CDR3 is 18 amino acids long. Germline CDR1 MNHEY, CDR2 SMNVEV (reference sequence). CDR3 amino acids: CASNEPYRGEDKHTEAFF. Written as DNA, the CDR3 is TGTGCCAGCAACGAACCCTACAGGGGAGAGGATAAACACACTGAAGCTTTCTTT.

There are a few counts of this clone. V usage is TRBV30 and J usage is TRBJ2-4; TRBD2 aligns across 12 bases. Trimming took 1 base from V and 0 from J; bases not matched to a gene: 4. The CDR3 has 17 residues. Per germline, CDR1 GTSNPN and CDR2 SVGIG (reference sequence). CDR3 nucleotides: TGTGCCTGGAGTGGGGGGGGACTAGCGGGAGCCAAAAACATTCAGTACTTC. Amino acids: CAWSGGGLAGAKNIQYF.

This clone has just a few counts. This sequence joins TRBV29-1 and TRBJ2-7, with 8 bases matching TRBD1. Trimming removed 7 bases from V and 4 bases from J; junction bases left unmatched: 15. The CDR3 spans 15 residues. Germline CDR1 reads SQVTM; CDR2 reads ANQGSEA. CDR3 bases: TGCAGCGCCAAAACTAGGGCAGGGGGCTTGTACGAGCAGTACTTC. Translated, it gives CSAKTRAGGLYEQYF.

The sample holds a few counts of this clone. This chain connects TRBV7-6 to TRBJ1-3, with 7 bases matching TRBD1. Germline V gene sequence: CDR1 SGHVS, CDR2 FNYEAQ. Trimming took 1 base from V and 2 from J; bases not matched to a gene: 5. The CDR3 is made up of 16 amino acids. CDR3: CASSLGPGGAGNTIYF. The CDR3 DNA sequence: TGTGCCAGCAGCTTAGGACCAGGGGGGGCTGGAAACACCATATATTTT.

This clone was found once. The V gene is TRBV4-1, the J gene TRBJ2-7; D gene uncertain. Trimming left V 3 bases short and J 0 bases short, with 9 bases between. This CDR3 comprises 14 residues. Germline loops: CDR1 MGHRA, CDR2 YSYEKL. CDR3 DNA: TGCGCCAGCAGCCAGGACCCTATCTCCTACGAGCAGTACTTC. Its protein is CASSQDPISYEQYF.

This clone came up a few times. This chain joins TRBV5-6 and TRBJ1-3, with D possibly TRBD1 on 5 matching bases. The CDR3 sequence is 14 residues long. Trimming pared 6 bases from V and 4 bases from J, leaving 14 bases between. Looked up from germline, CDR1 is SGHDT and CDR2 is YYEEEE. The CDR3 sequence: CASTREGTGNTIYF. CDR3 nucleotide sequence: TGTGCCAGCACCCGAGAGGGGACGGGAAACACCATATATTTT. The full variable domain, in which reference TRBV5-6 and TRBJ1-3 provide the parts outside the CDR3, is DAGVTQSPTHLIKTRGQQVTLRCSPKSGHDTVSWYQQALGQGPQFIFQYYEEEERQRGNFPDRFSGHQFPNYSSELNVNALLLGDSALYLCASTREGTGNTIYFGEGSWLTVV.

CDR3 in amino acids: CAWRGTSGGYEQYF. The CDR3 bases are TGTGCCTGGAGGGGGACTAGCGGGGGCTACGAGCAGTACTTC. This chain uses TRBV30 with TRBJ2-7; 14 bases align to TRBD2. Losses at the gene ends were 3 bases for V and 3 bases for J; bases not matched to a gene: 1. Germline CDR1 GTSNPN, CDR2 SVGIG (reference sequence). The length of the CDR3 is 14 residues.